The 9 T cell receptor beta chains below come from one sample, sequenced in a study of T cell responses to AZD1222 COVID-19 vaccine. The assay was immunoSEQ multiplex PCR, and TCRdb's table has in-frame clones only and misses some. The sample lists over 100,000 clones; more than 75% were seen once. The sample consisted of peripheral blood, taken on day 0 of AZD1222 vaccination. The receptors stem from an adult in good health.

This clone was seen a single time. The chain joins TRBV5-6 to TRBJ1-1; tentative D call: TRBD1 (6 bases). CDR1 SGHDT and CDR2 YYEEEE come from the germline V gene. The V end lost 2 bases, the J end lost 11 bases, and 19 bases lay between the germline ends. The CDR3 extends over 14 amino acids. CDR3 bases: TGTGCCAGCAGCTTCAAGGAGGGGGGCAGGAGGGCTTTCTTT. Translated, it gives CASSFKEGGRRAFF.

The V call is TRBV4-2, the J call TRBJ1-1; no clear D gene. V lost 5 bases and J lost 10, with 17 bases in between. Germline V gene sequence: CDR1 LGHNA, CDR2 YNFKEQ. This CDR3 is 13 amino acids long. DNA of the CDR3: TGTGCCAGCAGCTTATCAGGCATGGGAGGAGCTTTCTTT. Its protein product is CASSLSGMGGAFF.

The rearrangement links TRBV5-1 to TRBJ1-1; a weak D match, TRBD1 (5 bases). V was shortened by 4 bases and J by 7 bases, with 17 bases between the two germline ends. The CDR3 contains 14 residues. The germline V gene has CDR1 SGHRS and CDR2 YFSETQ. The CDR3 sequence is CASSTGTDGGEAFF. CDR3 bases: TGCGCCAGCAGCACCGGGACCGACGGGGGTGAAGCTTTCTTT.

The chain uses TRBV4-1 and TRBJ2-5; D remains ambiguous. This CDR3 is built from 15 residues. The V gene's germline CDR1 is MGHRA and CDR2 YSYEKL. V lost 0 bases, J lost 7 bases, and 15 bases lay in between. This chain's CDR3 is CASSQEINPLGTQYF. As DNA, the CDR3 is TGCGCCAGCAGCCAAGAGATAAATCCCCTGGGGACCCAGTACTTC.

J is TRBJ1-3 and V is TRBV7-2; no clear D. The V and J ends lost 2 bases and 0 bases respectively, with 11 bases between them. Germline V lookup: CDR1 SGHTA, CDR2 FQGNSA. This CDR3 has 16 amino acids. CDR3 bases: TGTGCCAGCAGCTTAACGGGTTTTAGCTCTGGAAACACCATATATTTT. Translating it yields CASSLTGFSSGNTIYF.

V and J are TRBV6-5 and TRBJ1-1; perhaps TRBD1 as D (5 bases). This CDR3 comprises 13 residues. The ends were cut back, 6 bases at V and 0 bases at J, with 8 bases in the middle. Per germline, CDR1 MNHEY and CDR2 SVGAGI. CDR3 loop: CASSRGLNTEAFF. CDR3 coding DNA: TGTGCCAGCAGCCGGGGGTTGAACACTGAAGCTTTCTTT.

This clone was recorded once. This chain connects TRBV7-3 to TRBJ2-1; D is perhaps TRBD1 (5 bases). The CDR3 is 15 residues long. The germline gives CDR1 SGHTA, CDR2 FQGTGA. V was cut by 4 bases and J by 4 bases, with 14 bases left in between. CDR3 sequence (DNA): TGTGCCAGCAGCTCCGACCCGACAGATTACAATGAGCAGTTCTTC. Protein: CASSSDPTDYNEQFF.

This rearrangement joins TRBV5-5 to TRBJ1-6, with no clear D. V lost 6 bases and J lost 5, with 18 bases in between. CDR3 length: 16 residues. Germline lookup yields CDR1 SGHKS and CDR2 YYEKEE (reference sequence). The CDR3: CASNPLGGLDNSPLHF. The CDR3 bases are TGTGCCAGCAACCCGCTAGGAGGTTTGGATAATTCACCCCTCCACTTT.

CDR3: CASSSGLYEQYF. CDR3 in DNA: TGTGCCAGCAGCTCCGGACTTTACGAGCAGTACTTC. This chain links TRBV5-4 with TRBJ2-7, with D possibly matching TRBD2 (5 bases). This CDR3 has 12 amino acids. Germline V gives CDR1 SGHNT, CDR2 YYREEE (reference sequence). The V end lost 3 bases, the J end lost 4 bases, and 8 bases lay between the germline ends.